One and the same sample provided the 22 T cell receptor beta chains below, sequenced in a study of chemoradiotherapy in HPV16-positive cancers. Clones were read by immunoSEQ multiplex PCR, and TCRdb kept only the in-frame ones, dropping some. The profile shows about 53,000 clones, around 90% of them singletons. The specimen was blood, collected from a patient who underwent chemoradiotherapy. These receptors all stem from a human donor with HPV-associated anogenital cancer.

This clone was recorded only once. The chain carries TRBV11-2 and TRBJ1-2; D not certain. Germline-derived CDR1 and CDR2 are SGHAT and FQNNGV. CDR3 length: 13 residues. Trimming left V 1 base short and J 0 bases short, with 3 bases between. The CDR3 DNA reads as TGTGCCAGCAGCTTAGGGGCTAACTATGGCTACACCTTC. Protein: CASSLGANYGYTF.

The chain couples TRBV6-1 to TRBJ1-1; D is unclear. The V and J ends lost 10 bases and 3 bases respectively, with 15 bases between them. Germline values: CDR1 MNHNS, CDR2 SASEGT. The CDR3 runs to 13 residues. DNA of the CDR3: TGTGCCACAGCCGAGTGGATGGACACTGAAGCTTTCTTT. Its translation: CATAEWMDTEAFF.

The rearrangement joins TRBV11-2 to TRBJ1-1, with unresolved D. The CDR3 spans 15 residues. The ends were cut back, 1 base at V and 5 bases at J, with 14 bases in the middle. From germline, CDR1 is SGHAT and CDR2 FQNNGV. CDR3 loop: CASSLVVAGGTEAFF. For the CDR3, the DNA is TGTGCCAGCAGCTTAGTTGTAGCAGGCGGGACTGAAGCTTTCTTT.

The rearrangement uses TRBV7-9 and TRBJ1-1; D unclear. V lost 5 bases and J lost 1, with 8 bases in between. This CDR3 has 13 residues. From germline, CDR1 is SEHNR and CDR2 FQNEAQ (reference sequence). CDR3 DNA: TGTGCCAGCAGCCGGGAGACGAACACTGAAGCTTTCTTT. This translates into CASSRETNTEAFF.

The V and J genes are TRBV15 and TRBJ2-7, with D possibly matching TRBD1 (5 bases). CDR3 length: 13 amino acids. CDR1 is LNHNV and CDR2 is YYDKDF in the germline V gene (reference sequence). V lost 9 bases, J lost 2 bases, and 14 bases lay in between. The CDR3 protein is CATGAGPTYEQYF. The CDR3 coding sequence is TGTGCCACAGGGGCAGGGCCAACCTACGAGCAGTACTTC.

DNA of the CDR3: TGCAGCGTCTCGGGACAGGCGCCAGCTAACTATGGCTACACCTTC. Translated: CSVSGQAPANYGYTF. The chain combines TRBV29-1 with TRBJ1-2, with 8 bases fitting TRBD1. Germline V gene lookup returns CDR1 SQVTM and CDR2 ANQGSEA. The CDR3 is made up of 15 amino acids. V lost 6 bases and J lost 0; bases outside the gene matches: 9.

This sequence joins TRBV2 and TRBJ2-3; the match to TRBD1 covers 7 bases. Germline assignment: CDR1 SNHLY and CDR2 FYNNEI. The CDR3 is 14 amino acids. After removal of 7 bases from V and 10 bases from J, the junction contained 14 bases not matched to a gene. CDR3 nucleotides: TGTGCCAGCAAAGTAGAGACAGGGCTCATTCCGCAGTATTTT. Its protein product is CASKVETGLIPQYF. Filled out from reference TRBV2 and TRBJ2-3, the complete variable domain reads EPEVTQTPSHQVTQMGQEVILRCVPISNHLYFYWYRQILGQKVEFLVSFYNNEISEKSEIFDDQFSVERPDGSNFTLKIRSTKLEDSAMYFCASKVETGLIPQYFGPGTRLTVL.

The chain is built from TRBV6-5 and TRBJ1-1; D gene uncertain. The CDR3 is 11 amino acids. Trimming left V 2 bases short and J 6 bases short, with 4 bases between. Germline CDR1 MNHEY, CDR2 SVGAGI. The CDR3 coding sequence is TGTGCCAGCAGTTACGGCCCTGAAGCTTTCTTT. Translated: CASSYGPEAFF.

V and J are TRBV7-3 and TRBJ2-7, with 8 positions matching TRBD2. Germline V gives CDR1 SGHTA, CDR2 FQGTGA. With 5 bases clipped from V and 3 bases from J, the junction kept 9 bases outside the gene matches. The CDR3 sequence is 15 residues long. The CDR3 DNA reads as TGTGCCAGCAGCCTAGAAAGCGGGAGCAACTACGAGCAGTACTTC. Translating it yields CASSLESGSNYEQYF.

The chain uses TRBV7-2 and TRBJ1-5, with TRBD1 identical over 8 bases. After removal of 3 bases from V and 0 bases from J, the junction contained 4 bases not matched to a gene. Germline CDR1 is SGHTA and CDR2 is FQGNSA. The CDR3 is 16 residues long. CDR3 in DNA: TGTGCCAGCAGCTTTACAGGGGGAGTTAGCAATCAGCCCCAGCATTTT. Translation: CASSFTGGVSNQPQHF. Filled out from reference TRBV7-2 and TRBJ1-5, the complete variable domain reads GAGVSQSPSNKVTEKGKDVELRCDPISGHTALYWYRQSLGQGLEFLIYFQGNSAPDKSGLPSDRFSAERTGGSVSTLTIQRTQQEDSAVYLCASSFTGGVSNQPQHFGDGTRLSIL.

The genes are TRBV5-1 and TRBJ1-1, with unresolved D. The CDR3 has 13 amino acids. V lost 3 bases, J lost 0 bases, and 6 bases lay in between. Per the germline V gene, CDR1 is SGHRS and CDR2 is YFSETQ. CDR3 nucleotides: TGCGCCAGCAGCTCGGGGTTGAACACTGAAGCTTTCTTT. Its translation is CASSSGLNTEAFF.

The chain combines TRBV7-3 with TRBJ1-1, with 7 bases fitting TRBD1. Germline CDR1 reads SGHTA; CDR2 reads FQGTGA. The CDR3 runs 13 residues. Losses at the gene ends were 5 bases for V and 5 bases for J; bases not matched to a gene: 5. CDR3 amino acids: CASSVRQGTEAFF. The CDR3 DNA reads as TGTGCCAGCAGCGTTCGACAGGGAACTGAAGCTTTCTTT.

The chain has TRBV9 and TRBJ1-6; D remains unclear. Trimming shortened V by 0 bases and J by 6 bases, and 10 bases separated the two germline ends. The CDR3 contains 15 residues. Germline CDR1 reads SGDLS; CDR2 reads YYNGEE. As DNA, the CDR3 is TGTGCCAGCAGCGTAGATGCGGTCTCTAATTCACCCCTCCACTTT. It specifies CASSVDAVSNSPLHF.

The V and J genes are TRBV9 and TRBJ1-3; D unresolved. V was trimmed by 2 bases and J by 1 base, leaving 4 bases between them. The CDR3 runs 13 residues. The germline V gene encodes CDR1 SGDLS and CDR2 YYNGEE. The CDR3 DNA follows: TGTGCCAGCAGCGTGGGATCTGGAAACACCATATATTTT. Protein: CASSVGSGNTIYF. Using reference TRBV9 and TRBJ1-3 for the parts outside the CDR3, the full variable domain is DSGVTQTPKHLITATGQRVTLRCSPRSGDLSVYWYQQSLDQGLQFLIQYYNGEERAKGNILERFSAQQFPDLHSELNLSSLELGDSALYFCASSVGSGNTIYFGEGSWLTVV.

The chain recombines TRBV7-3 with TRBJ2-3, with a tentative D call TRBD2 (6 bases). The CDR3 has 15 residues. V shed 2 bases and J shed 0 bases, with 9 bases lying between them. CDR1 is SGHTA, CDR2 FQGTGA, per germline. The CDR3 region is CASSLGSGSTDTQYF. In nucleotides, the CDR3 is TGTGCCAGCAGCTTAGGTAGCGGAAGCACAGATACGCAGTATTTT.

CDR3 sequence reads: CASSLNEVEPQHF. The CDR3, as DNA: TGTGCCAGCAGCTTAAACGAGGTCGAGCCCCAGCATTTT. The J gene is TRBJ1-5, the V gene TRBV7-6; the D is unclear. The V gene lost 2 bases and the J gene lost 8 bases, with 10 bases spanning the gap. The CDR3 is 13 residues long. CDR1 is SGHVS, CDR2 FNYEAQ, per germline. Variable domain in full (rest from reference TRBV7-6 and TRBJ1-5): GAGVSQSPRYKVTKRGQDVALRCDPISGHVSLYWYRQALGQGPEFLTYFNYEAQQDKSGLPNDRFSAERPEGSISTLTIQRTEQRDSAMYRCASSLNEVEPQHFGDGTRLSIL.

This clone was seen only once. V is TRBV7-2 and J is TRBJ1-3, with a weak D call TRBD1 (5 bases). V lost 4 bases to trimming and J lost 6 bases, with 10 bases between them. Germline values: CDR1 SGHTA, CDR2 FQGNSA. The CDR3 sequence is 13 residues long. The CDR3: CASSSGVANTIYF. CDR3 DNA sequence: TGTGCCAGCAGCTCGGGGGTGGCAAACACCATATATTTT.

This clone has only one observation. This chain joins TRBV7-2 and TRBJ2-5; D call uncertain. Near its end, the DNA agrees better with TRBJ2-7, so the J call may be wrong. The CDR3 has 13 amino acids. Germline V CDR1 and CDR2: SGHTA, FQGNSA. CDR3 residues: CASSLLFQSEQYF. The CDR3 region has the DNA TGTGCCAGCAGCTTACTTTTTCAATCCGAGCAGTACTTC.

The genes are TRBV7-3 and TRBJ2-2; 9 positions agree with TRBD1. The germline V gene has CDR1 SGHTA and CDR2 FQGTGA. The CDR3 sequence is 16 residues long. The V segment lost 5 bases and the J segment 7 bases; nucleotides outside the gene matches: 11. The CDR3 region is CASSMAVGQGNGELFF. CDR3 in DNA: TGTGCCAGCAGCATGGCCGTCGGACAGGGGAACGGGGAGCTGTTTTTT.

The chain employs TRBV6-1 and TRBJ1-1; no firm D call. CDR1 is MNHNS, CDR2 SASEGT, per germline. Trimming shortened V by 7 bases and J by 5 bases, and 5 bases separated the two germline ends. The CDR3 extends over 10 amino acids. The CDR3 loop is CASTWTEAFF. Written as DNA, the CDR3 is TGTGCCAGCACTTGGACTGAAGCTTTCTTT.

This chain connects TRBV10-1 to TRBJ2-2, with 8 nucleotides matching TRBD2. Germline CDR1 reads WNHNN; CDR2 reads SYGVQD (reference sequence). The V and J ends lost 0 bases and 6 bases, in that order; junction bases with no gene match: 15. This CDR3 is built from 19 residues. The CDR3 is CASSESTFRGGEYPGELFF. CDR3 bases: TGCGCCAGCAGTGAGTCCACCTTTCGGGGGGGAGAGTATCCCGGGGAGCTGTTTTTT.

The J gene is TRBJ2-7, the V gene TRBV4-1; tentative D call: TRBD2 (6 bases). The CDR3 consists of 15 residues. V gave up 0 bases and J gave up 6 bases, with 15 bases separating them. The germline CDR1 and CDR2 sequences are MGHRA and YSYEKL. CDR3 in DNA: TGCGCCAGCAGCCAAGATACCGGGAGTCTGGGCGAGCAGTACTTC. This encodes CASSQDTGSLGEQYF.